These T cell receptor beta chains were read from a single sample in a study of blood T cell repertoires in COVID-19. Clones were sequenced by immunoSEQ multiplex PCR, and TCRdb holds only the in-frame ones, with some missing. The sample holds 380,000 or so clones, around 87% seen once. Sequencing was done on a sample of PBMCs or T cells enriched from blood (not recorded which). These receptors all stem from a man younger than 40 who had recovered from COVID-19. Each CDR3 is given with its conserved first and last residue. The order of the fields is V gene, D gene, J gene, clone size, CDR3 DNA, CDR3 protein. The D gene is left open where the match is weak. Size values are once, few and many counts, or a class for expanded clones, and some rows have none.

TRBV5-1	TRBD1	TRBJ1-3	-	TGCGCCAGCAGCACGGGGACAGGGTCTGGAAACACCATATATTTT	CASSTGTGSGNTIYF
TRBV6-5	-	TRBJ1-4	-	TGTGCCAGCTTCCCGGACACAACTAATGAAAAACTGTTTTTT	CASFPDTTNEKLFF
TRBV5-5	-	TRBJ1-1	few	TGTGCCAGCACCCAGGGTGGCACTGAAGCTTTCTTT	CASTQGGTEAFF
TRBV4-3	-	TRBJ1-4	-	TGCGCCAGCAGCCAAATGTTGGCCAGGGGCGGCGAAAAACTGTTTTTT	CASSQMLARGGEKLFF
TRBV15	-	TRBJ1-4	-	TGTGCCACCAGCAAACGGGAACCTACAGGGCTCGAAAAACTGTTTTTT	CATSKREPTGLEKLFF
TRBV7-8	TRBD1	TRBJ1-5	-	TGTGCCAGCAGCTTAGCGTTGGCAGGGGGCATTCAGCCCCAGCATTTT	CASSLALAGGIQPQHF
TRBV5-6	TRBD1	TRBJ2-7	-	TGTGCCAGCAGCTATTACGGGACAGGGGGACACGAGCAGTACTTC	CASSYYGTGGHEQYF
TRBV7-9	-	TRBJ1-1	-	TGTGCCAGCAGCCCTAGCGGGGGGGCCCCAAAGGGAGCTTTCTTT	CASSPSGGAPKGAFF
TRBV19	TRBD1	TRBJ1-2	-	TGTGCCAGTAGTATATCCTCAGGGGGCGGTAGCTATGGCTACACCTTC	CASSISSGGGSYGYTF
TRBV5-4	TRBD2	TRBJ2-5	few	TGTGCCAGCAGCTCCCGGACTAGAGAAGAGACCCAGTACTTC	CASSSRTREETQYF
TRBV5-1	-	TRBJ1-4	-	TGCGCCAGCACAAGGACAGCCTCAACTAATGAAAAACTGTTTTTT	CASTRTASTNEKLFF
TRBV19	-	TRBJ2-2	-	TGTGCCAGTAGTCTCCCTTACACCGGGGAGCTGTTTTTT	CASSLPYTGELFF
TRBV7-9	TRBD2	TRBJ2-5	-	TGTGCCAGCAGCCGACTAGCGGGGGGGCCCCAAGAGACCCAGTACTTC	CASSRLAGGPQETQYF
TRBV7-9	-	TRBJ2-3	-	TGTGCCAGCAGCTTAGAGACAGGGAGGACAGATACGCAGTATTTT	CASSLETGRTDTQYF
TRBV9	-	TRBJ2-4	-	TGTGCCAGCAGCGTAGCTCCAGGGGGGAACATTCAGTACTTC	CASSVAPGGNIQYF
TRBV5-6	-	TRBJ1-4	-	TGTGCCAGCAGCCTGAGGGCTAATGAAAAACTGTTTTTT	CASSLRANEKLFF